These 30 T cell receptor beta chains originate from one sample sequenced in a study of PD-1 blockade in classical Hodgkin lymphoma. After autologous stem cell transplantation all patients relapsed, and prior brentuximab vedotin exposure differed between cohorts. Sequencing used immunoSEQ multiplex PCR; TCRdb keeps in-frame clones, though not all of them. The sample has some 90,000 clones; over 90% are singletons. The material was peripheral blood mononuclear cells (PBMCs), obtained before the second cycle of nivolumab. Receptors originate from a human donor with classical Hodgkin lymphoma.

V usage is TRBV7-9 and J usage is TRBJ2-1; TRBD2 is a possible D gene (6 bases). With 5 bases removed from V and 0 bases from J, the gap between germline ends came to 14 bases. Germline CDR1 SEHNR, CDR2 FQNEAQ (reference sequence). The CDR3 is 16 residues long. CDR3 sequence: CASSPAGTSSYNEQFF. CDR3 DNA: TGTGCCAGCAGCCCAGCGGGCACTAGCTCCTACAATGAGCAGTTCTTC.

This clone was counted between two and nine times. The chain joins TRBV9 to TRBJ1-6; 9 positions match TRBD1. The trim removed 1 base at V and 10 bases at J, leaving 6 bases unmatched. Germline CDR1 reads SGDLS; CDR2 reads YYNGEE. The CDR3 contains 15 residues. This CDR3 reads CASSVTGQGSSPLHF. The DNA of the CDR3 is TGTGCCAGCAGCGTAACGGGACAGGGTAGCTCACCCCTCCACTTT.

The genes are TRBV6-7 and TRBJ2-1, with 11 bases lining up with TRBD2. TRBV6-7 is an ORF, and what it does is uncertain. The CDR3 length is 14 residues. V lost 4 bases, J lost 15 bases, and 11 bases stayed unmatched. The CDR3 bases are TGTGCCAGCAGTTCCGCTGATATAGCGGGAGGGCGGTTCTTC. This encodes CASSSADIAGGRFF.

This chain joins TRBV6-5 and TRBJ2-1, with D possibly TRBD1 on 5 matching bases. The CDR3 consists of 14 residues. Germline V gene sequence: CDR1 MNHEY, CDR2 SVGAGI. Trimming took 0 bases from V and 4 from J, leaving 7 bases between them. CDR3 residues: CASSYSTDYNEQFF. The CDR3 DNA sequence: TGTGCCAGCAGTTACTCGACAGATTACAATGAGCAGTTCTTC.

The table lists this clone with a count of one. The chain links TRBV29-1 to TRBJ2-6; a possible D gene is TRBD1 (5 bases). This CDR3 has 14 amino acids. Trimming pared 4 bases from V and 2 bases from J, leaving 9 bases between. The germline CDR1 and CDR2 sequences are SQVTM and ANQGSEA. The CDR3, as DNA: TGCAGCGTTGGAGACAGTACTGGGGCCAACGTCCTGACTTTC. Its translation is CSVGDSTGANVLTF.

This rearrangement joins TRBV10-3 to TRBJ1-1; tentatively, D is TRBD1 (6 bases). The CDR3 is made up of 17 amino acids. The V end lost 9 bases, the J end lost 3 bases, and 26 bases lay between the germline ends. The germline V gene has CDR1 ENHRY and CDR2 SYGVKD. The CDR3 DNA follows: TGTGCCATAGGTACCGCGGGGCAGGGGAGGGTCGACACTGAAGCTTTCTTT. Amino acids: CAIGTAGQGRVDTEAFF.

This clone was recorded only once. The chain couples TRBV29-1 to TRBJ1-4; 8 bases fit TRBD1. The CDR3 totals 15 residues. V dropped 4 bases and J dropped 7; count of bases not matched to a gene: 11. Germline CDR1 reads SQVTM; CDR2 reads ANQGSEA. The DNA for the CDR3 is TGCAGCGTTGCCTATACAGGGGGGCTTAGTGAAAAACTGTTTTTT. Translating gives CSVAYTGGLSEKLFF. The full variable domain, with the rest looked up from reference TRBV29-1 and TRBJ1-4, is SAVISQKPSRDICQRGTSLTIQCQVDSQVTMMFWYRQQPGQSLTLIATANQGSEATYESGFVIDKFPISRPNLTFSTLTVSNMSPEDSSIYLCSVAYTGGLSEKLFFGSGTQLSVL.

CDR3 coding DNA: TGTGCCAGCAGTTTTATCGGCCCCGGGACTAGCGGGAGAAGCTCCTACAATGAGCAGTTCTTC. This translates into CASSFIGPGTSGRSSYNEQFF. This rearrangement joins TRBV27 to TRBJ2-1; 14 bases fit TRBD2. Per germline, CDR1 MNHEY and CDR2 SMNVEV (reference sequence). The CDR3 has 21 amino acids. Germline trimming cut 3 bases from V and 0 bases from J; bases unmatched to any gene: 13.

CDR3 sequence: CASNREGPGANVLTF. The CDR3 nucleotides read TGTGCCAGCAACCGTGAGGGGCCTGGGGCCAACGTCCTGACTTTC. The V gene is TRBV7-9, the J gene TRBJ2-6; D tentatively reads TRBD1 or TRBD2 (5 bases each). The CDR3 totals 15 residues. Looked up from germline, CDR1 is SEHNR and CDR2 is FQNEAQ (reference sequence). Trimming cost V 7 bases and J 2 bases, with 12 bases left between them.

This chain connects TRBV5-1 to TRBJ2-3; 7 nucleotides line up with TRBD2. The V gene's germline CDR1 is SGHRS and CDR2 YFSETQ. The V and J ends lost 0 bases and 2 bases, in that order; junction bases with no gene match: 0. The CDR3 has 14 residues. CDR3 DNA: TGCGCCAGCAGCTTGGAGCGGGACACAGATACGCAGTATTTT. This sequence encodes CASSLERDTDTQYF.

J is TRBJ2-7 and V is TRBV6-5, with D possibly matching TRBD2 (6 bases). The V gene lost 0 bases and the J gene lost 5 bases, with 8 bases spanning the gap. CDR1 is MNHEY and CDR2 is SVGAGI in the germline V gene. CDR3 length: 13 residues. The CDR3 region has the DNA TGTGCCAGCAGTTACTCGGGGGGAAACGAGCAGTACTTC. Amino acids: CASSYSGGNEQYF.

The chain couples TRBV9 to TRBJ1-2; D ambiguous. Trimming cost V 3 bases and J 0 bases, with 15 bases left between them. CDR3 length equals 16 residues. CDR1 and CDR2 from the germline V gene are SGDLS and YYNGEE. CDR3 sequence (DNA): TGTGCCAGCAGCGCCCACGTGCGGCAGGCTAACTATGGCTACACCTTC. Translated, it gives CASSAHVRQANYGYTF. Combining the CDR3 with reference TRBV9 and TRBJ1-2 gives the whole variable domain DSGVTQTPKHLITATGQRVTLRCSPRSGDLSVYWYQQSLDQGLQFLIQYYNGEERAKGNILERFSAQQFPDLHSELNLSSLELGDSALYFCASSAHVRQANYGYTFGSGTRLTVV.

This clone appeared a few times. The chain combines TRBV11-2 with TRBJ2-2, with 8 bases that match TRBD1. The V and J ends lost 5 bases and 5 bases, in that order; junction bases with no gene match: 19. The CDR3 contains 19 residues. Germline V gene data show CDR1 as SGHAT and CDR2 as FQNNGV. The CDR3 nucleotides are TGTGCCAGCAGCCCATATAGGGGCGGACAGGGAGGAAGGACCGGGGAGCTGTTTTTT. This codes for CASSPYRGGQGGRTGELFF.

The V gene is TRBV5-8, the J gene TRBJ1-2; D is uncertain. Germline CDR1 SGHTS, CDR2 YDEGEE. The CDR3 has 14 residues. V was clipped by 1 base and J by 2 bases, with 9 bases between them. CDR3 region: CASSLRALNYGYTF. The CDR3 DNA reads TGTGCCAGCAGCTTGAGGGCGTTGAACTATGGCTACACCTTC.

Only one count was recorded for this clone. The CDR3 region has the DNA TGTGCCAGCAGCTGGGGCAGGGTTGGCGAGCAGTACTTC. Translation: CASSWGRVGEQYF. The V and J genes are TRBV6-5 and TRBJ2-7; D may be TRBD1 (5 bases). Deletions cut 6 bases from V and 6 bases from J, with 15 bases between. CDR1 and CDR2 (germline): MNHEY, SVGAGI. This CDR3 contains 13 residues.

The rearrangement links TRBV5-1 to TRBJ1-1; unclear D gene. The V end lost 0 bases, the J end lost 4 bases, and 10 bases lay between the germline ends. This CDR3 has 14 amino acids. Germline lookup yields CDR1 SGHRS and CDR2 YFSETQ. The CDR3 protein is CASSLGPSTTEAFF. CDR3 nucleotide sequence: TGCGCCAGCAGCTTGGGACCGAGTACCACTGAAGCTTTCTTT.

V usage is TRBV18 and J usage is TRBJ1-5, with no clear D. The CDR3 length is 16 residues. Germline V lookup: CDR1 KGHSH, CDR2 LQKENI. V was trimmed by 6 bases and J by 0 bases, leaving 15 bases between them. CDR3 bases: TGTGCCAGCTCGCAAAACGGCGGGTATAGCAATCAGCCCCAGCATTTT. Protein sequence: CASSQNGGYSNQPQHF.

The chain links TRBV7-6 to TRBJ1-2; TRBD1 matches at 9 bases. The CDR3 spans 13 residues. Germline values: CDR1 SGHVS, CDR2 FNYEAQ. V lost 5 bases, J lost 5 bases, and 3 bases stayed unmatched. CDR3 protein: CASSPGQGYGYTF. CDR3 in DNA: TGTGCCAGCAGCCCCGGACAGGGGTATGGCTACACCTTC.

The chain is built from TRBV7-2 and TRBJ2-7; 10 nucleotides match TRBD1. The trim removed 6 bases at V and 3 bases at J, leaving 11 bases unmatched. Germline V gives CDR1 SGHTA, CDR2 FQGNSA. The CDR3 has 16 amino acids. CDR3 sequence reads: CASSRTGGSGYYEQYF. The DNA for the CDR3 is TGTGCCAGCAGTAGGACAGGGGGTAGCGGGTACTACGAGCAGTACTTC. The variable domain in full, with the rest retrieved from reference TRBV7-2 and TRBJ2-7, is GAGVSQSPSNKVTEKGKDVELRCDPISGHTALYWYRQSLGQGLEFLIYFQGNSAPDKSGLPSDRFSAERTGGSVSTLTIQRTQQEDSAVYLCASSRTGGSGYYEQYFGPGTRLTVT.

V and J are TRBV28 and TRBJ2-1, with D tentatively TRBD2 (5 bases). In germline, CDR1 is MDHEN, CDR2 SYDVKM. This CDR3 contains 15 residues. V lost 5 bases and J 5 bases, leaving 16 bases between the germline ends. DNA for the CDR3: TGTGCCAGCAGTCCACGGGATTCGCGGGACAATGAGCAGTTCTTC. Protein: CASSPRDSRDNEQFF. Drawing the rest from reference TRBV28 and TRBJ2-1, the complete variable domain is DVKVTQSSRYLVKRTGEKVFLECVQDMDHENMFWYRQDPGLGLRLIYFSYDVKMKEKGDIPEGYSVSREKKERFSLILESASTNQTSMYLCASSPRDSRDNEQFFGPGTRLTVL.

This clone appeared a single time. The CDR3 DNA reads TGCGCCAGCAGCTTAGGATTTCGGGACAATGAGCAGTTCTTC. Protein sequence: CASSLGFRDNEQFF. This chain uses TRBV5-1 with TRBJ2-1; D remains ambiguous. Trimming shortened V by 2 bases and J by 5 bases, and 11 bases separated the two germline ends. The germline CDR1 and CDR2 sequences are SGHRS and YFSETQ. The CDR3 is made up of 14 amino acids. Full variable domain (remainder filled in from reference TRBV5-1 and TRBJ2-1): KAGVTQTPRYLIKTRGQQVTLSCSPISGHRSVSWYQQTPGQGLQFLFEYFSETQRNKGNFPGRFSGRQFSNSRSEMNVSTLELGDSALYLCASSLGFRDNEQFFGPGTRLTVL.

The V and J genes are TRBV28 and TRBJ1-2; D is ambiguous. This CDR3 is 13 amino acids long. V was clipped by 2 bases and J by 4 bases, with 8 bases between them. CDR1 is MDHEN and CDR2 is SYDVKM in the germline V gene. This chain's CDR3 is CASSLPESYGYTF. The DNA of the CDR3 is TGTGCCAGCAGTTTACCAGAATCCTATGGCTACACCTTC.

This clone was counted only a few times. The chain joins TRBV9 to TRBJ1-2; 10 bases fit TRBD1. The CDR3 is 15 amino acids. The germline gives CDR1 SGDLS, CDR2 YYNGEE. The ends lost 3 bases at V and 5 bases at J; junction bases unmatched: 7. The CDR3 loop is CASSEGDRGGYGYTF. The CDR3 DNA reads TGTGCCAGCAGCGAGGGGGACAGGGGCGGATATGGCTACACCTTC.

In this sample, this clone turned up once. The chain links TRBV7-9 to TRBJ2-1, with 7 bases lining up with TRBD2. Germline CDR1 SEHNR, CDR2 FQNEAQ (reference sequence). V was pared by 6 bases and J by 8 bases, with 19 bases of the junction left unmatched. The CDR3 has 17 residues. The CDR3 nucleotides are TGTGCCAGCAGTCCCCCCCTGGCTAGCGGAGGGACGGATGAGCAGTTCTTC. Protein product: CASSPPLASGGTDEQFF.

The chain employs TRBV2 and TRBJ2-3; 9 nucleotides match TRBD2. V dropped 5 bases and J dropped 1; count of bases not matched to a gene: 1. The CDR3 spans 14 residues. Germline V gives CDR1 SNHLY, CDR2 FYNNEI. The CDR3 sequence is CASSRTSGTDTQYF. As DNA, the CDR3 is TGTGCCAGCAGTCGGACTAGCGGCACAGATACGCAGTATTTT.

The J gene is TRBJ2-5, the V gene TRBV6-6; no clear D. The V and J ends lost 7 bases and 1 base respectively, with 13 bases between them. The germline V gene has CDR1 MNHNY and CDR2 SVGAGI (reference sequence). CDR3 length: 14 residues. The CDR3 bases are TGTGCCAGCACTCTACCCCCCAGCCAAGAGACCCAGTACTTC. Translating gives CASTLPPSQETQYF.

V and J are TRBV7-9 and TRBJ2-5, with TRBD2 identical over 7 bases. V lost 1 base to trimming and J lost 1 base; unmatched junction nucleotides: 6. From germline, CDR1 is SEHNR and CDR2 FQNEAQ (reference sequence). The CDR3 spans 16 residues. This CDR3 reads CASSLGREAAQETQYF. In DNA, the CDR3 is TGTGCCAGCAGCTTAGGACGGGAGGCCGCCCAAGAGACCCAGTACTTC.

The V and J genes are TRBV2 and TRBJ2-5, with D uncertain. The CDR3 sequence is 12 residues long. Trimming took 8 bases from V and 5 from J, leaving 12 bases between them. The V gene's germline CDR1 is SNHLY and CDR2 FYNNEI. CDR3 sequence: CASANTVETQYF. As DNA, the CDR3 is TGTGCCAGCGCTAATACTGTGGAGACCCAGTACTTC.

The chain has TRBV29-1 and TRBJ2-7, with D tentatively TRBD1 (6 bases). The CDR3 is 13 residues long. Germline V gives CDR1 SQVTM, CDR2 ANQGSEA. The V and J ends lost 4 bases and 1 base respectively, with 11 bases between them. CDR3 sequence: CSVALDSSYEQYF. DNA for the CDR3: TGCAGCGTTGCACTGGACAGTTCCTACGAGCAGTACTTC.

The genes are TRBV7-8 and TRBJ1-4; TRBD1 agrees at 12 bases. Germline V gene data show CDR1 as SGHVS and CDR2 as FQNEAQ. This CDR3 comprises 16 residues. The V and J ends lost 7 bases and 9 bases, in that order; junction bases with no gene match: 12. CDR3 sequence (DNA): TGTGCCAGCACCCCGGGACAGGGGGCGCTTCCGAAAAAACTGTTTTTT. Its translation: CASTPGQGALPKKLFF.